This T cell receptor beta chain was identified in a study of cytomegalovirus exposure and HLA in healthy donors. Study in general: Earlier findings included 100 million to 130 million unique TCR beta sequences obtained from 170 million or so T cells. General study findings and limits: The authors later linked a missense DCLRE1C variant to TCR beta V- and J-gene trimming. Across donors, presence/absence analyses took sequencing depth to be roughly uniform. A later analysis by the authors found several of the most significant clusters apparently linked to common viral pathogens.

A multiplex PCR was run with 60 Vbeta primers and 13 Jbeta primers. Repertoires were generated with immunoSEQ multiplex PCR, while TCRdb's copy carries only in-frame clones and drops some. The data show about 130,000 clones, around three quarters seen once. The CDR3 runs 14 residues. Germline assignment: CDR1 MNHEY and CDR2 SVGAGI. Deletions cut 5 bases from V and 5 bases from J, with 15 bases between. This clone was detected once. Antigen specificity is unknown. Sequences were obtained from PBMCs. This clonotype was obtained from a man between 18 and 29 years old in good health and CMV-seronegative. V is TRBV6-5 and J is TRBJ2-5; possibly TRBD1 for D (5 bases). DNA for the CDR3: TGTGCCAGCAGTGTAAATCAGGGTCGGGAGACCCAGTACTTC. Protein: CASSVNQGRETQYF.